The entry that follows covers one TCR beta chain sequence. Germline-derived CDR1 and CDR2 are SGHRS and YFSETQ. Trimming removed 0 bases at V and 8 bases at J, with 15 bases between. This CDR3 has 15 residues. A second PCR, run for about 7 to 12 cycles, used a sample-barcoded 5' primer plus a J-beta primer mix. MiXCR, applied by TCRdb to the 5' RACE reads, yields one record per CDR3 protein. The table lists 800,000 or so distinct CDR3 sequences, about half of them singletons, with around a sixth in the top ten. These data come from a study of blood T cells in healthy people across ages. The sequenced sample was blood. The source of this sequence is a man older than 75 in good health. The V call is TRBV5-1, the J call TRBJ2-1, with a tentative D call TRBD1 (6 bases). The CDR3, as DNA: TGCGCCAGCAGCTTGGAACAGGGCCGTATCGATGAGCAGTTCTTC. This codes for CASSLEQGRIDEQFF.